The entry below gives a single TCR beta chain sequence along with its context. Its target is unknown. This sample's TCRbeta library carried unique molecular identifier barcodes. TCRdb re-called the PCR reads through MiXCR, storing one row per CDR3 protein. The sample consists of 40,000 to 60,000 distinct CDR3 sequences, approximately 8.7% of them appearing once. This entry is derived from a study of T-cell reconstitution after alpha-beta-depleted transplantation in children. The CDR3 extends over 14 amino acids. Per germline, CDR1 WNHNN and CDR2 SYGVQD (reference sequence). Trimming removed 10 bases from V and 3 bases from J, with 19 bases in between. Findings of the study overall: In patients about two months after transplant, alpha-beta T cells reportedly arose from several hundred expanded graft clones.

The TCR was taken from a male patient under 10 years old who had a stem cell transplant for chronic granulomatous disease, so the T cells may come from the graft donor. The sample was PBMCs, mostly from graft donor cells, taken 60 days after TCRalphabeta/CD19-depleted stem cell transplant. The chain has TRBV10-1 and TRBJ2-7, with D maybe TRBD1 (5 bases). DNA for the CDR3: TGCGCCACCCCAGGGTCCAGCGTCCTCTACGAGCAGTACTTC. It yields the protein CATPGSSVLYEQYF.